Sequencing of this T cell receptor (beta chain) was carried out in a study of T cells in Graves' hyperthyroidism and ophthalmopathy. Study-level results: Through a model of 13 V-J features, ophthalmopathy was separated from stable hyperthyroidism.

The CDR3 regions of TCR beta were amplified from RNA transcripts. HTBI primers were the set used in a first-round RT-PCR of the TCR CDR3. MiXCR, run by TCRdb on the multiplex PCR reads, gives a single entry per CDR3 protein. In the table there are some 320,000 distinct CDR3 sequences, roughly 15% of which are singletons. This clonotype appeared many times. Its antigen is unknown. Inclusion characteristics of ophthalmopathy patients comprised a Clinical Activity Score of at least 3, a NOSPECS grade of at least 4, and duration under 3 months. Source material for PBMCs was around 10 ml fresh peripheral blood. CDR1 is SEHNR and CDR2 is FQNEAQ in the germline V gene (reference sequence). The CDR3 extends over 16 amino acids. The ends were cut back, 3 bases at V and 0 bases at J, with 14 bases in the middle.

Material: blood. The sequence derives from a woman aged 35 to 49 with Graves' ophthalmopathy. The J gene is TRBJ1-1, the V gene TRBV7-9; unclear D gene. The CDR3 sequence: CASSFNRPPLNTEAFF. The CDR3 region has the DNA TGTGCCAGCAGCTTCAATCGTCCGCCTTTGAACACTGAAGCTTTCTTT.